This is a list of T cell receptor beta chains from one sample in a study of vaccination effects on CD4 cells after COVID-19. Their cognate antigens are unknown. Produced via immunoSEQ multiplex PCR; TCRdb's table is partial and in-frame only. Here the sample spans around 66,000 clones, 60% to 80% being singletons. Sequenced here: CD4+ T cells from PBMCs cultured with HCoV-OC43 spike peptides, sampled before COVID-19 vaccination. These receptors came from a human donor who received a COVID-19 vaccine. The CDR3 runs from the conserved cysteine through the conserved F or W. Each record gives: V gene, J gene, clone size, CDR3 length, D gene, CDR3 protein, CDR3 DNA. A D gene is named only where the DNA matches it firmly. Expanded clones are given a class, and other clones once, few, many or no size at all.

>TRBV7-9|TRBJ1-1|NA|14|NA
CASSDRDKNTEAFF
TGTGCCAGCAGCGACCGGGACAAGAACACTGAAGCTTTCTTT
>TRBV7-9|TRBJ2-2|NA|13|NA
CASSSVGAGELFF
TGTGCCAGCAGCTCCGTAGGGGCCGGGGAGCTGTTTTTT
>TRBV6-5|TRBJ1-2|NA|14|TRBD1
CASSPGQANYGYTF
TGTGCCAGCAGTCCGGGACAGGCGAACTATGGCTACACCTTC
>TRBV5-8|TRBJ1-5|NA|17|NA
CASSLALRTDSRQPQHF
TGTGCCAGCAGCTTGGCCCTCAGGACCGACAGTAGGCAGCCCCAGCATTTT
>TRBV7-3|TRBJ1-2|few|16|TRBD1
CASSLEHRQGNYGYTF
TGTGCCAGCAGCTTAGAGCATAGACAGGGAAACTATGGCTACACCTTC
>TRBV5-1|TRBJ2-3|NA|14|NA
CASSGRDWGVTQYF
TGCGCCAGCAGCGGCCGGGATTGGGGGGTTACGCAGTATTTT
>TRBV28|TRBJ1-2|NA|13|TRBD1
CASRTTGVYGYTF
TGTGCCAGCAGGACGACAGGGGTCTATGGCTACACCTTC
>TRBV10-3|TRBJ1-1|NA|14|NA
CAISEGGSDVEAFF
TGTGCCATCAGTGAAGGGGGATCAGACGTTGAAGCTTTCTTT
>TRBV28|TRBJ2-5|NA|13|NA
CASSSTPPGTQYF
TGTGCCAGCAGTTCGACTCCCCCGGGGACCCAGTACTTC
>TRBV5-6|TRBJ2-1|NA|14|NA
CASSVGGPYNEQFF
TGTGCCAGCAGCGTGGGGGGGCCGTACAATGAGCAGTTCTTC
>TRBV6-6|TRBJ2-3|NA|14|TRBD2
CASTSGGAADTQYF
TGTGCCAGCACGAGCGGGGGGGCCGCAGATACGCAGTATTTT
>TRBV5-8|TRBJ2-5|NA|19|NA
CASPTGWGLKQRGKETQYF
TGTGCCAGCCCAACGGGGTGGGGGCTAAAGCAACGGGGGAAAGAGACCCAGTACTTC
>TRBV10-3|TRBJ2-4|NA|13|NA
CAIREGGGHIQYF
TGTGCCATCAGAGAGGGCGGCGGACACATTCAGTACTTC